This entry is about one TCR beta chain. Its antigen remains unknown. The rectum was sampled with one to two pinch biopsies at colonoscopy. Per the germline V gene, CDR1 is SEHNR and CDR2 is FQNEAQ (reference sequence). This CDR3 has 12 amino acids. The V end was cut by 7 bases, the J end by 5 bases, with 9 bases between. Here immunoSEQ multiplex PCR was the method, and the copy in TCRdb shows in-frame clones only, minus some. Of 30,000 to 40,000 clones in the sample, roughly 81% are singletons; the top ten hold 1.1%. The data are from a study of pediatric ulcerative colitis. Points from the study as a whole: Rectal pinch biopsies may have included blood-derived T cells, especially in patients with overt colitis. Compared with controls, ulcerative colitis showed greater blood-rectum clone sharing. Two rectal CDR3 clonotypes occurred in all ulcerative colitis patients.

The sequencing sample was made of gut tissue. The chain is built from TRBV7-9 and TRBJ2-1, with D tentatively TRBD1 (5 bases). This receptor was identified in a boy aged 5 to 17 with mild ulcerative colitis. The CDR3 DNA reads TGTGCCAGCACTTGGGGCCACAATGAGCAGTTCTTC. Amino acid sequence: CASTWGHNEQFF. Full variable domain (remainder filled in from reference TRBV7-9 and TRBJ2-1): DTGVSQNPRHKITKRGQNVTFRCDPISEHNRLYWYRQTLGQGPEFLTYFQNEAQLEKSRLLSDRFSAERPKGSFSTLEIQRTEQGDSAMYLCASTWGHNEQFFGPGTRLTVL.